The count of the clone carrying this TCR beta chain is one. Its specificity is not known. This entry belongs to a study of graft-versus-host responses after intestinal transplantation. Study overall: The transplants performed in recipients were multivisceral, liver-intestinal, or isolated intestinal. The whole recipient group had anti-thymocyte globulin induction followed by tacrolimus and steroids for two to three years.

Findings and caveats of the study: Detected in recipient marrow were GvH clones, some of which were first observed in ileum or blood. Those patients showing graft-donor T cell macrochimerism displayed high graft-versus-host to host-versus-graft clonal ratios in allografts.

V shed 4 bases and J shed 4 bases, with 8 bases lying between them. The CDR3 is 13 amino acids. Per the germline V gene, CDR1 is SGHVS and CDR2 is FQNEAQ. TCRdb keeps only in-frame clones here, not all; method: immunoSEQ multiplex PCR. The table has about 90,000 clones, around 90% seen once; the top ten hold 0.3% to 0.45%. The rearrangement uses TRBV7-8 and TRBJ1-5; no definite D call. The material was unstimulated CD4+ T cells sorted from spleen or lymph node cells, obtained before transplant. This TCR was sampled from a human donor who was the organ donor for an intestinal transplant. CDR3 sequence reads: CASSSVLNQPQHF. In DNA form, the CDR3 reads TGTGCCAGCAGCTCCGTTTTGAATCAGCCCCAGCATTTT.